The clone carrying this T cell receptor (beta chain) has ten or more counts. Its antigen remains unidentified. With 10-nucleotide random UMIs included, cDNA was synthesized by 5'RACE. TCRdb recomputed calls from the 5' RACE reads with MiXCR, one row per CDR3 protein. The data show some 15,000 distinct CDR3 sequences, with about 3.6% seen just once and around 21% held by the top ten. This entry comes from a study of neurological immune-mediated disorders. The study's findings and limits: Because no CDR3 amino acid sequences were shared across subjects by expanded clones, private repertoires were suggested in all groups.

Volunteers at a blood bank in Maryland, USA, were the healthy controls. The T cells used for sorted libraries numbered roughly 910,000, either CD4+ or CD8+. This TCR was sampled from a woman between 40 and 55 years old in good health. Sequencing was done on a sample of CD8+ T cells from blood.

CDR3 nucleotide sequence: TGTGCCAGCAGCCCGGGACTAGAAGAGACCCAGTACTTC. It is translated as CASSPGLEETQYF. V gene TRBV7-9 combines with J gene TRBJ2-5; 8 bases agree with TRBD2. Trimming removed 5 bases from V and 3 bases from J; junction bases left unmatched: 2. CDR3 length equals 13 residues. Germline V gene data show CDR1 as SEHNR and CDR2 as FQNEAQ (reference sequence). The whole variable domain, filled in from reference TRBV7-9 and TRBJ2-5, reads DTGVSQNPRHKITKRGQNVTFRCDPISEHNRLYWYRQTLGQGPEFLTYFQNEAQLEKSRLLSDRFSAERPKGSFSTLEIQRTEQGDSAMYLCASSPGLEETQYFGPGTRLLVL.